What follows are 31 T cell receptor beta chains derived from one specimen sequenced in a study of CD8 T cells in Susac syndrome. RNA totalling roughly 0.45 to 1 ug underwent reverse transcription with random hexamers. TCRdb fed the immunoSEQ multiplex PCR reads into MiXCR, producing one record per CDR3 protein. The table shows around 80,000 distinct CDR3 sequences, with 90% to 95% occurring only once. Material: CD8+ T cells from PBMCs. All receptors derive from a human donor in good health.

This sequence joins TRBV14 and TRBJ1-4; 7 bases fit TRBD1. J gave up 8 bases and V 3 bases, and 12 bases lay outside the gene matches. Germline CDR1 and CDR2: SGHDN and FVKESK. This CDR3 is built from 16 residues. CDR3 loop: CASSHLLTGSDEKLFF. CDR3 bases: TGTGCCAGCAGCCACCTCCTGACAGGGAGCGACGAAAAACTGTTTTTT. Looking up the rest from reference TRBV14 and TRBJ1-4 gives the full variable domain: EAGVTQFPSHSVIEKGQTVTLRCDPISGHDNLYWYRRVMGKEIKFLLHFVKESKQDESGMPNNRFLAERTGGTYSTLKVQPAELEDSGVYFCASSHLLTGSDEKLFFGSGTQLSVL.

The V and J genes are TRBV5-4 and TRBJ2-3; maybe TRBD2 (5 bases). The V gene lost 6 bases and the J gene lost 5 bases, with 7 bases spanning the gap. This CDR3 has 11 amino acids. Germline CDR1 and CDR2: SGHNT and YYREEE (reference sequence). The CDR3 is CASNAGDTQYF. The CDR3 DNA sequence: TGTGCCAGCAATGCGGGAGATACGCAGTATTTT.

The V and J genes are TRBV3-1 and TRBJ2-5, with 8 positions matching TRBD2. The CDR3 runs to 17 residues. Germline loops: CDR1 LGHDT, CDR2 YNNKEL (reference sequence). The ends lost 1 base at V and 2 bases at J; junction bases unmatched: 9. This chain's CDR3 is CASSQGRVSGAQETQYF. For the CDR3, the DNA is TGTGCCAGCAGCCAAGGACGGGTTAGCGGGGCACAAGAGACCCAGTACTTC.

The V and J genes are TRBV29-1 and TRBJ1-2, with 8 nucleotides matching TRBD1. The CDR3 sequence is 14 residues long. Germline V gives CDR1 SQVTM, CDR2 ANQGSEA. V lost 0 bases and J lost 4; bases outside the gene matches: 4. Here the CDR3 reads CSVEEGTGLYGYTF. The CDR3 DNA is TGCAGCGTTGAAGAAGGGACAGGACTCTATGGCTACACCTTC.

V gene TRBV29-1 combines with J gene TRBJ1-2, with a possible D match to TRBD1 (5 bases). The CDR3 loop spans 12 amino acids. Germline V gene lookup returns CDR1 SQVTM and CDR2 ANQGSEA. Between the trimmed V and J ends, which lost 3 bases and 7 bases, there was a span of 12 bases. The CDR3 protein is CSVDPGLRGYTF. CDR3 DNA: TGCAGCGTTGATCCGGGGCTCCGTGGCTACACCTTC.

The CDR3 protein is CASSQARQYGYTF. The CDR3 DNA reads TGCGCCAGCAGCCAAGCGCGACAGTATGGCTACACCTTC. The chain recombines TRBV4-1 with TRBJ1-2; D is perhaps TRBD1 (5 bases). Trimming took 1 base from V and 5 from J, leaving 8 bases between them. The germline CDR1 and CDR2 sequences are MGHRA and YSYEKL. This CDR3 is built from 13 residues.

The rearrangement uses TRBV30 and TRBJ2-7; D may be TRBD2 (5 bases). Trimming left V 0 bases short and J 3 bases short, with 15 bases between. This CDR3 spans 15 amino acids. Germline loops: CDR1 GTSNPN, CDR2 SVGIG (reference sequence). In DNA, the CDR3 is TGTGCCTGGAGTGTACCCGGGAATGGGCACTACGAGCAGTACGTC. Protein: CAWSVPGNGHYEQYV.

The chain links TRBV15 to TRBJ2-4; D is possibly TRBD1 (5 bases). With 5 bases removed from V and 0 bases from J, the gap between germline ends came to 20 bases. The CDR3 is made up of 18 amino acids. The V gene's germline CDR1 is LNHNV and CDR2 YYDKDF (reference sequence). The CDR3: CATSSPSLTASAKNIQYF. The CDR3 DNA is TGTGCCACCAGCTCTCCCAGTTTGACAGCTTCAGCCAAAAACATTCAGTACTTC.

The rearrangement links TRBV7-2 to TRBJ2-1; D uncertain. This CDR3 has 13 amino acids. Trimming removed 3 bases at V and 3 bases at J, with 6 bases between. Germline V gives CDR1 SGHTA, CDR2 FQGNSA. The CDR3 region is CASSFRLYNEQFF. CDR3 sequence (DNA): TGTGCCAGCAGCTTTAGACTCTACAATGAGCAGTTCTTC.

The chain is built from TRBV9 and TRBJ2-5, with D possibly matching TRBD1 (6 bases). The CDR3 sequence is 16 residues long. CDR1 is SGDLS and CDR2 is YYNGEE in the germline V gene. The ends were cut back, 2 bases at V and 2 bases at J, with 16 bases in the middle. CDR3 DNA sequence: TGTGCCAGCAGCGTGACAGGCGGATCAGCACAAGAGACCCAGTACTTC. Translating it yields CASSVTGGSAQETQYF.

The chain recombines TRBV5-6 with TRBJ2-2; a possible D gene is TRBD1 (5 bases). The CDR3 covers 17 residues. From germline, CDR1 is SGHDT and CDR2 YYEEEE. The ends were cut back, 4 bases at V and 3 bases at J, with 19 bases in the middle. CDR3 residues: CASSPPPKDKDTGELFF. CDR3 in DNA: TGTGCCAGCAGCCCCCCACCCAAGGACAAAGACACCGGGGAGCTGTTTTTT.

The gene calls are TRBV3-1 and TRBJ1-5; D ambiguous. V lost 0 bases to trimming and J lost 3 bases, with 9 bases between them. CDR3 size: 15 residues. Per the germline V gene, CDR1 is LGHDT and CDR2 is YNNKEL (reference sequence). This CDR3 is CASSQDAGYNQPQHF. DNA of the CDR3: TGTGCCAGCAGCCAAGATGCGGGATACAATCAGCCCCAGCATTTT.

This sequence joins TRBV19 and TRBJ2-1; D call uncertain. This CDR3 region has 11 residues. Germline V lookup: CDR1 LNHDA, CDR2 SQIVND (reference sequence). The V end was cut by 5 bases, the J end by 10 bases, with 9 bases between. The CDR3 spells CASSFSGEQFF. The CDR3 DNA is TGTGCCAGTAGTTTTAGTGGGGAGCAGTTCTTC.

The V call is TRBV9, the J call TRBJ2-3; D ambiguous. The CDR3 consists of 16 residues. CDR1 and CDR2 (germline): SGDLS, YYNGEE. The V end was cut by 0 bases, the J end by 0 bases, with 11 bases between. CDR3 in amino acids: CASSVELRSSTDTQYF. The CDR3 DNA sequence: TGTGCCAGCAGCGTAGAGCTCAGGTCTAGCACAGATACGCAGTATTTT.

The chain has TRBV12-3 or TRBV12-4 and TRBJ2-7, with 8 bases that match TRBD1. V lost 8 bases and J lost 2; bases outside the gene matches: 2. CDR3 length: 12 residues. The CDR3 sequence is CASRDRTYEQYF. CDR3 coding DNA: TGTGCCAGCCGGGACAGGACCTACGAGCAGTACTTC.

Here the CDR3 reads CASSLDGLAFQPQHF. The CDR3 DNA reads as TGTGCCAGCAGTTTAGACGGCCTAGCTTTTCAGCCCCAGCATTTT. This chain uses TRBV27 with TRBJ1-5; the D is unclear. Trimming cost V 2 bases and J 6 bases, with 14 bases left between them. Germline V gene sequence: CDR1 MNHEY, CDR2 SMNVEV (reference sequence). The CDR3 runs to 15 residues.

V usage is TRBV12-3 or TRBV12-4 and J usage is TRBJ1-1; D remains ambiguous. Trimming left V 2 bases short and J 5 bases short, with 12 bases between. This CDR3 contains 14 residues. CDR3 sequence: CASSLQDYVTEAFF. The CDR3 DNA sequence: TGTGCCAGCAGTTTACAGGACTACGTTACTGAAGCTTTCTTT.

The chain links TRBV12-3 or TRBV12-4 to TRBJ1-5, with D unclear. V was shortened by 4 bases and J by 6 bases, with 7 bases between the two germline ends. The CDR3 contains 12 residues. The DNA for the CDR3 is TGTGCCAGCAGTTCCACCGTTCAGCCCCAGCATTTT. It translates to CASSSTVQPQHF.

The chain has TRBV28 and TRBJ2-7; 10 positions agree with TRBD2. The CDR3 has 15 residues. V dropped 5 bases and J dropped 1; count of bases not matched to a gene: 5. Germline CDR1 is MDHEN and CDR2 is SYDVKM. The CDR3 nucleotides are TGTGCCAGCAGTCTTCTAGCGGGGGTTTCCTACGAGCAGTACTTC. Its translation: CASSLLAGVSYEQYF.

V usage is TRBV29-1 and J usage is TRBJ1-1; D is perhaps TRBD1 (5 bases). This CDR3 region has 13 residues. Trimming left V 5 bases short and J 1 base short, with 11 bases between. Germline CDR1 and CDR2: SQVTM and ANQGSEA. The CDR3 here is CSVPEGTNTEAFF. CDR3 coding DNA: TGCAGCGTTCCCGAGGGGACGAACACTGAAGCTTTCTTT.

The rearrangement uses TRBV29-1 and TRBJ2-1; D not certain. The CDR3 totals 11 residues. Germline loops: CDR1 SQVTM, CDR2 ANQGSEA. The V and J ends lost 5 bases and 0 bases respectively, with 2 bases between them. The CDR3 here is CSVLSYNEQFF. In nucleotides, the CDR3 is TGCAGCGTTCTCTCCTACAATGAGCAGTTCTTC.

CDR3 loop: CSAAPSAGQIDTQYF. For the CDR3, the DNA is TGCAGTGCGGCCCCTTCGGCGGGACAAATAGATACGCAGTATTTT. V is TRBV20-1 and J is TRBJ2-3; D is perhaps TRBD1 or TRBD2 (6 bases each). This CDR3 has 15 amino acids. The V end was cut by 6 bases, the J end by 5 bases, with 21 bases between. The germline V gene encodes CDR1 DFQATT and CDR2 SNEGSKA (reference sequence).

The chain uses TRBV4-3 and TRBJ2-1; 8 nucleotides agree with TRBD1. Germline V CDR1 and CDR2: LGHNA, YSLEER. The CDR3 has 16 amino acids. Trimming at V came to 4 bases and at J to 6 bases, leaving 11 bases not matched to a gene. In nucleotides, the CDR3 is TGCGCCAGCAGCCTTATGGGGACAGGTAGCTCCAATGAGCAGTTCTTC. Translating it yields CASSLMGTGSSNEQFF.

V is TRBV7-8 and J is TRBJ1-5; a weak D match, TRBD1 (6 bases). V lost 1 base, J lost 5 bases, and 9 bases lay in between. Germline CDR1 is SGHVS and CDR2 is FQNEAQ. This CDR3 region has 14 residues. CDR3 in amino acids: CASSLEPGDQPQHF. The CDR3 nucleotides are TGTGCCAGCAGCTTAGAACCAGGGGATCAGCCCCAGCATTTT.

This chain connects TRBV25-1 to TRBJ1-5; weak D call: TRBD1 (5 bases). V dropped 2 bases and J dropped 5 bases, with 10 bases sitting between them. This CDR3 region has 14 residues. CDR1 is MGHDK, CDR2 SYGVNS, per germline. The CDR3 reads CASSEKGFDQPQHF. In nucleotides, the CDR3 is TGTGCCAGCAGTGAAAAGGGGTTTGATCAGCCCCAGCATTTT.

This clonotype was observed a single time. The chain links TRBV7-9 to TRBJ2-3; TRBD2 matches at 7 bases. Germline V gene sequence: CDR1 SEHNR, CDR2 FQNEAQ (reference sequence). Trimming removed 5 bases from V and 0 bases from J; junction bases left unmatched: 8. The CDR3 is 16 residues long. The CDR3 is CASSDGRSTSTDTQYF. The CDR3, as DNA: TGTGCCAGCAGCGACGGGAGGTCTACTAGCACAGATACGCAGTATTTT.

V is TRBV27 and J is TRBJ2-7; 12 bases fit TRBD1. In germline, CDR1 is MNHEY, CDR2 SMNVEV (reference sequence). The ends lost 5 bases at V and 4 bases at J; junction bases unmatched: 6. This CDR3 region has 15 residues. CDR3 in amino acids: CASSRAGQGAYEQYF. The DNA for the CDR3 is TGTGCCAGCAGTAGGGCGGGACAGGGGGCTTACGAGCAGTACTTC.

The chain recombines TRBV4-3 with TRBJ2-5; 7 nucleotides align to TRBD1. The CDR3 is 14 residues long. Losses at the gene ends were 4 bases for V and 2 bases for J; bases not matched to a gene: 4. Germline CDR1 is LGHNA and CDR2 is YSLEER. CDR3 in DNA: TGCGCCAGCAGCCTGGGACAGACACAAGAGACCCAGTACTTC. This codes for CASSLGQTQETQYF.

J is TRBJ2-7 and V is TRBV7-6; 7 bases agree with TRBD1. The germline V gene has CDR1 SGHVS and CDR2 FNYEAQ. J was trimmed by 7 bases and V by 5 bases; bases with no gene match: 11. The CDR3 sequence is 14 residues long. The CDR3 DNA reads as TGTGCCAGCAGCCCGTGGACAGGAGAAAGGGAGCAGTACTTC. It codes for CASSPWTGEREQYF.

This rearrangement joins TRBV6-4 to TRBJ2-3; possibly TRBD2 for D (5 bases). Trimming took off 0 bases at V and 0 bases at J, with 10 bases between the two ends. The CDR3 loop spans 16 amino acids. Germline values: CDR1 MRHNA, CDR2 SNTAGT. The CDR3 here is CASSDSVATSTDTQYF. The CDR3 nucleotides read TGTGCCAGCAGTGACTCCGTAGCGACTAGCACAGATACGCAGTATTTT.

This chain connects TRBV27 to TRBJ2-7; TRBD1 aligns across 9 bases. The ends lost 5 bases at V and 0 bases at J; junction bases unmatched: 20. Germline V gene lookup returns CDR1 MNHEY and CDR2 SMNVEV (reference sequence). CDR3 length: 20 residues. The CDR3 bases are TGTGCCAGCAGTCCACACCCCCTGACAGGGGGTCCCCCGTACTCCTACGAGCAGTACGTC. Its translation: CASSPHPLTGGPPYSYEQYV.